The next 30 T cell receptor beta chains were all read from a single sample in a study of blood T cell repertoires in COVID-19. Some clones are missing from TCRdb's copy, which holds only in-frame ones; the method was immunoSEQ multiplex PCR. The data hold around 280,000 clones, with roughly 89% observed a single time. Sequencing was performed on PBMCs or T cells enriched from blood (not recorded which). Every receptor here comes from a woman under 30 with acute COVID-19.

This clone was detected only once. This chain uses TRBV27 with TRBJ2-7; a weak D match, TRBD1 (5 bases). V lost 0 bases and J 2 bases, leaving 5 bases between the germline ends. The CDR3 covers 13 residues. CDR1 is MNHEY and CDR2 is SMNVEV in the germline V gene (reference sequence). The CDR3 sequence is CASSLSTAYEQYF. The CDR3 DNA reads as TGTGCCAGCAGTTTATCGACAGCCTACGAGCAGTACTTC.

The chain employs TRBV7-2 and TRBJ1-1, with D possibly being TRBD1 (5 bases). The V end was cut by 5 bases, the J end by 8 bases, with 18 bases between. The CDR3 totals 14 residues. Germline loops: CDR1 SGHTA, CDR2 FQGNSA. CDR3 sequence reads: CASSQIQGRSEAFF. CDR3 nucleotide sequence: TGTGCCAGCAGCCAAATCCAGGGTCGGAGCGAAGCTTTCTTT. Based on the CDR3 plus reference TRBV7-2 and TRBJ1-1, the full variable domain is GAGVSQSPSNKVTEKGKDVELRCDPISGHTALYWYRQSLGQGLEFLIYFQGNSAPDKSGLPSDRFSAERTGGSVSTLTIQRTQQEDSAVYLCASSQIQGRSEAFFGQGTRLTVV.

V usage is TRBV18 and J usage is TRBJ2-7, with D possibly TRBD2 on 5 matching bases. There are 15 residues in the CDR3. The V and J ends lost 3 bases and 2 bases respectively, with 14 bases between them. Germline CDR1 is KGHSH and CDR2 is LQKENI. CDR3 bases: TGTGCCAGCTCACCTCGAAGCGGCCGGACCTACGAGCAGTACTTC. The encoded protein is CASSPRSGRTYEQYF.

The chain joins TRBV6-5 to TRBJ2-7; the D gene is possibly TRBD1 (6 bases). The V and J ends lost 6 bases and 2 bases respectively, with 17 bases between them. The V gene's germline CDR1 is MNHEY and CDR2 SVGAGI. CDR3 length: 15 residues. This CDR3 is CASSQAGTLTYEQYF. In DNA, the CDR3 is TGTGCCAGCAGCCAGGCCGGGACACTCACCTACGAGCAGTACTTC.

The V call is TRBV6-5, the J call TRBJ2-1, with TRBD2 as a possible D gene (5 bases). CDR1 and CDR2 from the germline V gene are MNHEY and SVGAGI. CDR3 length equals 14 residues. With 6 bases removed from V and 0 bases from J, the gap between germline ends came to 9 bases. This chain's CDR3 is CASRLATSYNEQFF. In nucleotides, the CDR3 is TGTGCCAGCAGATTAGCGACCTCCTACAATGAGCAGTTCTTC.

The chain carries TRBV7-2 and TRBJ2-5, with 9 bases matching TRBD1. V gave up 4 bases and J gave up 5 bases; unmatched junction bases: 5. Germline CDR1 SGHTA, CDR2 FQGNSA. The CDR3 covers 14 residues. The CDR3 DNA sequence: TGTGCCAGCAGCTGGGGACAGGGCGGGGAGACCCAGTACTTC. This translates into CASSWGQGGETQYF. The variable domain in full, completed from reference TRBV7-2 and TRBJ2-5, reads GAGVSQSPSNKVTEKGKDVELRCDPISGHTALYWYRQSLGQGLEFLIYFQGNSAPDKSGLPSDRFSAERTGGSVSTLTIQRTQQEDSAVYLCASSWGQGGETQYFGPGTRLLVL.

The chain has TRBV3-1 (or the pseudogene TRBV3-2) and TRBJ2-5, with TRBD2 as a possible D gene (6 bases). Germline V lookup: CDR1 LGHDT, CDR2 YNNKEL (reference sequence). The CDR3 has 16 residues. V dropped 0 bases and J dropped 2 bases, with 13 bases sitting between them. The CDR3 DNA is TGTGCCAGCAGCCAAGATACGGGGAGGCAACAAGAGACCCAGTACTTC. Translated: CASSQDTGRQQETQYF.

V is TRBV7-2 and J is TRBJ2-2; 11 positions match TRBD2. The ends lost 7 bases at V and 6 bases at J; junction bases unmatched: 7. Germline loops: CDR1 SGHTA, CDR2 FQGNSA. The CDR3 sequence is 15 residues long. CDR3: CASTALSGRAGELFF. The CDR3 DNA reads TGTGCCAGCACCGCTCTTAGCGGGAGGGCCGGGGAGCTGTTTTTT. Full variable domain (rest looked up from reference TRBV7-2 and TRBJ2-2): GAGVSQSPSNKVTEKGKDVELRCDPISGHTALYWYRQSLGQGLEFLIYFQGNSAPDKSGLPSDRFSAERTGGSVSTLTIQRTQQEDSAVYLCASTALSGRAGELFFGEGSRLTVL.

The chain carries TRBV11-2 and TRBJ1-1, with D perhaps TRBD1 (5 bases). Germline V CDR1 and CDR2: SGHAT, FQNNGV. V lost 0 bases to trimming and J lost 5 bases, with 13 bases between them. CDR3 size: 15 residues. CDR3 bases: TGTGCCAGCAGCTTAGATGGCAGGGTAGGGACTGAAGCTTTCTTT. It encodes CASSLDGRVGTEAFF. Together with reference TRBV11-2 and TRBJ1-1, the CDR3 gives the full variable domain: EAGVAQSPRYKIIEKRQSVAFWCNPISGHATLYWYQQILGQGPKLLIQFQNNGVVDDSQLPKDRFSAERLKGVDSTLKIQPAKLEDSAVYLCASSLDGRVGTEAFFGQGTRLTVV.

This rearrangement joins TRBV28 to TRBJ1-5; D gene ambiguous. CDR3 length: 14 amino acids. V was shortened by 5 bases and J by 6 bases, with 14 bases between the two germline ends. Germline lookup yields CDR1 MDHEN and CDR2 SYDVKM. The CDR3 loop is CASSPPGGFQPQHF. The CDR3 region has the DNA TGTGCCAGCAGTCCCCCGGGAGGGTTTCAGCCCCAGCATTTT.

The chain combines TRBV9 with TRBJ1-3; 8 bases align to TRBD1. The CDR3 length is 16 residues. With 0 bases clipped from V and 3 bases from J, the junction kept 5 bases outside the gene matches. The germline CDR1 and CDR2 sequences are SGDLS and YYNGEE. CDR3 coding DNA: TGTGCCAGCAGCGTAGACCCGACAGGGGTTGGAAACACCATATATTTT. This encodes CASSVDPTGVGNTIYF.

This chain connects TRBV6-5 to TRBJ1-4; D gene ambiguous. The V and J ends lost 10 bases and 4 bases respectively, with 7 bases between them. The CDR3 has 11 residues. Looked up from germline, CDR1 is MNHEY and CDR2 is SVGAGI. The CDR3 DNA reads TGTGCCACTATTTTTAATGAAAAACTGTTTTTT. Translating gives CATIFNEKLFF.

The chain employs TRBV9 and TRBJ2-3; D might be TRBD1 (5 bases). CDR1 is SGDLS and CDR2 is YYNGEE in the germline V gene. V lost 0 bases and J lost 2, with 10 bases in between. The CDR3 consists of 15 residues. CDR3 in DNA: TGTGCCAGCAGCGTAGAGGGGCTGTACACAGATACGCAGTATTTT. Its translation: CASSVEGLYTDTQYF.

This chain joins TRBV6-5 and TRBJ1-2; D unresolved. CDR1 is MNHEY, CDR2 SVGAGI, per germline. The germline V and J ends were trimmed by 10 bases and 4 bases, with 10 bases remaining between them. CDR3 length: 11 residues. The CDR3 DNA reads as TGTGCCACAGGTGTTGGCTATGGCTACACCTTC. Amino acid sequence: CATGVGYGYTF.

The chain is built from TRBV6-5 and TRBJ1-4; TRBD1 agrees at 9 bases. V lost 6 bases, J lost 4 bases, and 6 bases stayed unmatched. Germline CDR1 reads MNHEY; CDR2 reads SVGAGI. The CDR3 has 15 amino acids. The CDR3, as DNA: TGTGCCAGCAGACCCAAGGACAGGGGTAATGAAAAACTGTTTTTT. It encodes CASRPKDRGNEKLFF.

The V gene is TRBV11-1, the J gene TRBJ2-7; 8 bases are shared with TRBD1. Germline CDR1 SGHAT, CDR2 FQDESV (reference sequence). The trim removed 6 bases at V and 7 bases at J, leaving 8 bases unmatched. The CDR3 contains 13 residues. The CDR3 DNA reads as TGTGCCAGCAGAATCAGGGGGCTGGGAGAGCAGTACTTC. Translating gives CASRIRGLGEQYF.

V usage is TRBV7-2 and J usage is TRBJ2-2; D is possibly TRBD1 (5 bases). The CDR3 covers 14 residues. Germline CDR1 reads SGHTA; CDR2 reads FQGNSA. V lost 6 bases and J 2 bases, leaving 10 bases between the germline ends. The CDR3, as DNA: TGTGCCAGCAGTCTAGGGGTAAACACCGGGGAGCTGTTTTTT. Translating gives CASSLGVNTGELFF.

The genes are TRBV7-9 and TRBJ1-5; no clear D gene. CDR1 and CDR2 from the germline V gene are SEHNR and FQNEAQ (reference sequence). Trimming shortened V by 5 bases and J by 5 bases, and 7 bases separated the two germline ends. The CDR3 totals 12 residues. CDR3 in amino acids: CASSPLDQPQHF. Here the CDR3 DNA reads TGTGCCAGCAGCCCCTTAGATCAGCCCCAGCATTTT.

This clone is a singleton in its sample. The chain combines TRBV11-2 with TRBJ1-3; D gene uncertain. The V end was cut by 4 bases, the J end by 3 bases, with 13 bases between. CDR3 length equals 15 residues. Per the germline V gene, CDR1 is SGHAT and CDR2 is FQNNGV. This chain's CDR3 is CASSSTRRGGNTIYF. CDR3 nucleotide sequence: TGTGCCAGCAGCTCGACCCGCCGGGGTGGAAACACCATATATTTT.

This clone appeared a single time. The CDR3 DNA reads TGCGCCAGCAGCTTGCTGTGGGGGGAGGCCTACGAGCAGTACTTC. Its translation is CASSLLWGEAYEQYF. The chain combines TRBV5-1 with TRBJ2-7, with D possibly TRBD2 on 6 matching bases. The CDR3 contains 15 residues. The ends were cut back, 1 base at V and 2 bases at J, with 13 bases in the middle. The V gene's germline CDR1 is SGHRS and CDR2 YFSETQ.

The CDR3, as DNA: TGCAGCGTTCGCTGGACGGTAGGGTTAGGGGCCTACGAGCAGTACTTC. It translates to CSVRWTVGLGAYEQYF. This chain connects TRBV29-1 to TRBJ2-7; a weak D match, TRBD1 (5 bases). Germline CDR1 and CDR2: SQVTM and ANQGSEA. V gave up 5 bases and J gave up 2 bases, with 22 bases separating them. There are 16 residues in the CDR3.

The chain couples TRBV4-1 to TRBJ1-5, with 8 bases identical to TRBD1. V lost 2 bases and J lost 5; bases outside the gene matches: 5. Germline-derived CDR1 and CDR2 are MGHRA and YSYEKL. This CDR3 has 15 residues. The CDR3 bases are TGCGCCAGCAGCCAACCGGGACAGGACGATCAGCCCCAGCATTTT. Translation gives CASSQPGQDDQPQHF.

This clone was counted a single time. This chain joins TRBV28 and TRBJ1-6; D remains ambiguous. The CDR3 extends over 15 amino acids. Germline V gene lookup returns CDR1 MDHEN and CDR2 SYDVKM. Trimming cost V 4 bases and J 8 bases, with 15 bases left between them. CDR3 residues: CASSSGWGEDSPLHF. In DNA, the CDR3 is TGTGCCAGCAGTTCCGGGTGGGGAGAGGATTCACCCCTCCACTTT.

The V call is TRBV12-5, the J call TRBJ1-3, with TRBD1 matching over 7 bases. The J segment lost 0 bases and the V segment lost 3 bases, leaving 20 bases of the junction unmatched. Germline V gene sequence: CDR1 LGHNT, CDR2 FRNRAP. This CDR3 comprises 21 residues. CDR3 nucleotides: TGTGCTAGTGGTTTTCGCTCGCCCTTGTGGGACAGTGAAAGCTCTGGAAACACCATATATTTT. This sequence encodes CASGFRSPLWDSESSGNTIYF.

The chain joins TRBV28 to TRBJ2-1, with 7 bases fitting TRBD2. CDR1 and CDR2 (germline): MDHEN, SYDVKM. The CDR3 covers 16 residues. J gave up 1 base and V 2 bases, and 5 bases lay outside the gene matches. The CDR3 DNA follows: TGTGCCAGCAGTTTACGTCGCGGGAGTTCCTACAATGAGCAGTTCTTC. Protein product: CASSLRRGSSYNEQFF.

This clone was seen a single time. The chain links TRBV21-1 to TRBJ1-4; the table's D call of TRBD1 was not tested on the DNA. TRBV21-1 is described as a pseudogene. This CDR3 is built from 13 residues. CDR3 protein: CARAGTGNEKLFF. In nucleotides, the CDR3 is TGTGCCAGGGCCGGGACAGGGAATGAAAAACTGTTTTTT.

The chain joins TRBV28 to TRBJ2-2; tentatively, D is TRBD1 (6 bases). The V gene lost 4 bases and the J gene lost 6 bases, with 12 bases spanning the gap. The CDR3 sequence is 14 residues long. Germline CDR1 and CDR2: MDHEN and SYDVKM. Here the CDR3 reads CASSSPGVSGELFF. Here the CDR3 DNA reads TGTGCCAGCAGTTCTCCAGGGGTTTCCGGGGAGCTGTTTTTT.

This clone was observed a handful of times. The chain is built from TRBV7-9 and TRBJ1-2; D gene unclear. Germline CDR1 is SEHNR and CDR2 is FQNEAQ (reference sequence). The V gene lost 2 bases and the J gene lost 4 bases, with 8 bases spanning the gap. This CDR3 is 13 amino acids long. The CDR3 loop is CASSLMSSYGYTF. The CDR3 DNA reads TGTGCCAGCAGCTTAATGAGTAGCTATGGCTACACCTTC.

The rearrangement uses TRBV11-2 and TRBJ2-5, with 10 nucleotides matching TRBD2. CDR3 length: 14 residues. V gave up 4 bases and J gave up 14 bases; unmatched junction bases: 13. CDR1 is SGHAT, CDR2 FQNNGV, per germline. Written as DNA, the CDR3 is TGTGCCAGCAGCTATGCGGGGAGCGGGAGGGTGAGATACTTC. Translating gives CASSYAGSGRVRYF.

The chain combines TRBV7-3 with TRBJ2-1, with D possibly being TRBD1 or TRBD2 (9 bases each). V gave up 5 bases and J gave up 2 bases, with 28 bases separating them. The CDR3 covers 20 residues. CDR1 SGHTA and CDR2 FQGTGA come from the germline V gene. The DNA for the CDR3 is TGTGCCAGCAGCCCCCGGACAGGGGCATCTAGCGGGACAGCCTACAATGAGCAGTTCTTC. This translates into CASSPRTGASSGTAYNEQFF.